This T cell receptor beta chain was profiled in a study of technical replicates of blood from a handful of donors. This clone was seen once. Method: immunoSEQ multiplex PCR; TCRdb's copy keeps in-frame clones and lacks some. The sample yields under 95,000 clones, around 94% seen once. The CDR3 sequence is 14 residues long. Deletions cut 2 bases from V and 5 bases from J, with 12 bases between. Germline V gives CDR1 WNHNN, CDR2 SYGVQD (reference sequence). The genes are TRBV10-1 and TRBJ1-2; tentatively, D is TRBD1 (6 bases). Material: T cells isolated from PBMCs. The sequence was obtained from a human donor in good health. CDR3 sequence (DNA): TGCGCCAGCAGTGAGACAGGGCATCCGTATGGCTACACCTTC. Translated: CASSETGHPYGYTF.